This TCR beta chain was identified in a study of human T cells and chemical hapten exposure. Someone pulled total RNA out of unfractionated whole blood. Points from the study as a whole: Unchanged with DPC sensitization were TCRs above 1 in 1000 frequency.

Remarks on this clonotype: Its antigen is still unknown.

It was the library that attached unique molecular identifiers to individual cDNA molecules. TCRdb reanalysed the 5' RACE reads using MiXCR and keeps one entry per CDR3 protein. The sample yields around 80,000 distinct CDR3 sequences, roughly 15% seen once. This sequence was found in a female donor in good health.

The DNA for the CDR3 is TGTGCCAGCACAAACAAAATCCAGGGCAGTTATGGCTACACCTTC. Translated: CASTNKIQGSYGYTF. This sequence joins TRBV28 and TRBJ1-2; D possibly corresponds to TRBD1 (5 bases). The CDR3 loop spans 15 amino acids. Trimming shortened V by 7 bases and J by 5 bases, and 20 bases separated the two germline ends. The V gene's germline CDR1 is MDHEN and CDR2 SYDVKM.